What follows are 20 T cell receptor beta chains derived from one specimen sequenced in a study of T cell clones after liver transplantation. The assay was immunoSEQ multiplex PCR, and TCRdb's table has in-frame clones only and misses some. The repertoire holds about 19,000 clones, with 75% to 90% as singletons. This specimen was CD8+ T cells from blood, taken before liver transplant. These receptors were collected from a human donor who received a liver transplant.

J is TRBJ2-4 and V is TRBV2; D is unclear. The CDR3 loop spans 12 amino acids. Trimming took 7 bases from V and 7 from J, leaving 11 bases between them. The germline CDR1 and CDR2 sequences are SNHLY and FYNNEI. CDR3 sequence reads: CASKVIKNIQYF. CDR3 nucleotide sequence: TGTGCCAGCAAGGTGATTAAGAACATTCAGTACTTC.

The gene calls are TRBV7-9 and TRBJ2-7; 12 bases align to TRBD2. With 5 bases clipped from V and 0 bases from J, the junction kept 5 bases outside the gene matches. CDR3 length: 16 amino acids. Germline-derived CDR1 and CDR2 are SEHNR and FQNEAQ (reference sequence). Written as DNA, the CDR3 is TGTGCCAGCAGCCCCGGGACTAGCGGGCCCTCCTACGAGCAGTACTTC. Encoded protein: CASSPGTSGPSYEQYF.

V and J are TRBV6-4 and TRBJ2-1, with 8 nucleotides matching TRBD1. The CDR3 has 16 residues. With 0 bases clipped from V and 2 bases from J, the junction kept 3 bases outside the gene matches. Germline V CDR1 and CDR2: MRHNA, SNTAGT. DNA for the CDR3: TGTGCCAGCAGTGACTCGCCAGGGGGCGCCTACAATGAGCAGTTCTTC. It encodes CASSDSPGGAYNEQFF.

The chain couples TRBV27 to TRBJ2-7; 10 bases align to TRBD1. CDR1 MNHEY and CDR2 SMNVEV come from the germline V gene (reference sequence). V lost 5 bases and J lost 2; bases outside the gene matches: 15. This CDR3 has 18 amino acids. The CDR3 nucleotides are TGTGCCAGCAGTCTTCACCCAACCCGGGACAGGGGAACCTACGAGCAGTACTTC. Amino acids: CASSLHPTRDRGTYEQYF.

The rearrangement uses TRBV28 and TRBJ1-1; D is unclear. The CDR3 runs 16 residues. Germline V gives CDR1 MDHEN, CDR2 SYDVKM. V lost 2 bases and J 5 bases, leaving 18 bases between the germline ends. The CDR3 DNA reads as TGTGCCAGCAGTTTAGGGATTTGGGCCCCGTGGACTGAAGCTTTCTTT. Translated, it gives CASSLGIWAPWTEAFF.

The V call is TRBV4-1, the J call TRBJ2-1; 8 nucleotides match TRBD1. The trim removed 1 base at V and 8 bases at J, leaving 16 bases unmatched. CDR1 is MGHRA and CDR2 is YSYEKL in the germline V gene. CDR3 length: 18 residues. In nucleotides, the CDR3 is TGCGCCAGCAGCCAAGTTCTCCCCCCAGGGGGCGTTGTGGATGAGCAGTTCTTC. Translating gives CASSQVLPPGGVVDEQFF.

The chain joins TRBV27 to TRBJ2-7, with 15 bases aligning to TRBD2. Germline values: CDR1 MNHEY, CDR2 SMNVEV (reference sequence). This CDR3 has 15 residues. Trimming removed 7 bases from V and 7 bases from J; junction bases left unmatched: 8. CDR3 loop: CASTDGTSGRKEQYF. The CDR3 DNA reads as TGTGCCAGCACCGATGGGACTAGCGGGAGGAAAGAGCAGTACTTC.

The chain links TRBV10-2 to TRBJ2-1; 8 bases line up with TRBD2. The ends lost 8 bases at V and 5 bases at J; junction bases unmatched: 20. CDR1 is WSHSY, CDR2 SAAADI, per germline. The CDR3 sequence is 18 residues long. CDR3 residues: CASGSSLPIAGRDNEQFF. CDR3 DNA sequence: TGCGCCAGCGGGTCCAGCCTACCTATAGCGGGAAGGGACAATGAGCAGTTCTTC.

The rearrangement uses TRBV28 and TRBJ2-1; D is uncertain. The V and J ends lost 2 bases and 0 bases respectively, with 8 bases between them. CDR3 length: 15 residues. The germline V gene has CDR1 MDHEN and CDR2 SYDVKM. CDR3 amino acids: CASSLRQDSYNEQFF. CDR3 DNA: TGTGCCAGCAGTTTACGGCAGGACTCCTACAATGAGCAGTTCTTC.

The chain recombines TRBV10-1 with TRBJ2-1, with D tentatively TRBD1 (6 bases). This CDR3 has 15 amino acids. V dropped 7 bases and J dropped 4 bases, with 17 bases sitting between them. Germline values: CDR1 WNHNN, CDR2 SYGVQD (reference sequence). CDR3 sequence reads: CASTLDRLKYNEQFF. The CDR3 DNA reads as TGCGCCAGCACCTTAGACAGGCTTAAGTACAATGAGCAGTTCTTC.

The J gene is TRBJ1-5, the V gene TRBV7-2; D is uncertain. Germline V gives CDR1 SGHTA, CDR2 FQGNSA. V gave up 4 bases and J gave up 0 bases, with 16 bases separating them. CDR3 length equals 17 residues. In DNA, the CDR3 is TGTGCCAGCAGCTCATTCTGGGAGGTCGATAGCAATCAGCCCCAGCATTTT. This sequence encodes CASSSFWEVDSNQPQHF. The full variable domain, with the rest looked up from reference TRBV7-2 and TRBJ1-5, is GAGVSQSPSNKVTEKGKDVELRCDPISGHTALYWYRQSLGQGLEFLIYFQGNSAPDKSGLPSDRFSAERTGGSVSTLTIQRTQQEDSAVYLCASSSFWEVDSNQPQHFGDGTRLSIL.

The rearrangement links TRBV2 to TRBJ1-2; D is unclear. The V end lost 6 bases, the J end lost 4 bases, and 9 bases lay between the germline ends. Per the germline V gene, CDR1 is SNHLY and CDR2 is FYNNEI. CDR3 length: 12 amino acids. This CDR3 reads CASSPGRYGYTF. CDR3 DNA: TGTGCCAGCAGCCCCGGGCGCTATGGCTACACCTTC.

The CDR3: CASSLGTGQLDTEAFF. The CDR3 bases are TGTGCCAGCAGCCTTGGGACAGGGCAGCTAGACACTGAAGCTTTCTTT. The V call is TRBV4-2, the J call TRBJ1-1, with 9 bases matching TRBD1. This CDR3 contains 16 residues. Germline V CDR1 and CDR2: LGHNA, YNFKEQ. The V segment lost 4 bases and the J segment 3 bases; nucleotides outside the gene matches: 9.

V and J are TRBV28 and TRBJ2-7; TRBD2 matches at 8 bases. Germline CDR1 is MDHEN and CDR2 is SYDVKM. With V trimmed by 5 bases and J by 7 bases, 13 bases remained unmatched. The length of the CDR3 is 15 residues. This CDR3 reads CASSLLGREDGEQYF. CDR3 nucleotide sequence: TGTGCCAGCAGTCTCCTGGGGCGGGAGGATGGTGAGCAGTACTTC.

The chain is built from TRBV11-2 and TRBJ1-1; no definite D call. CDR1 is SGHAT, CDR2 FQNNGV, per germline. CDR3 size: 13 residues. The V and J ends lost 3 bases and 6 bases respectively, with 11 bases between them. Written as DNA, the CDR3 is TGTGCCAGCAGCTTCGGTAGCGTCGCTGAAGCTTTCTTT. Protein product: CASSFGSVAEAFF.

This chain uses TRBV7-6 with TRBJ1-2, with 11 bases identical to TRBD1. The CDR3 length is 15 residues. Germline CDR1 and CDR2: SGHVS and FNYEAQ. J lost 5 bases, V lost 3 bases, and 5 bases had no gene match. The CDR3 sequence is CASSFGQGASYGYTF. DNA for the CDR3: TGTGCCAGCAGCTTCGGACAGGGGGCCTCATATGGCTACACCTTC.

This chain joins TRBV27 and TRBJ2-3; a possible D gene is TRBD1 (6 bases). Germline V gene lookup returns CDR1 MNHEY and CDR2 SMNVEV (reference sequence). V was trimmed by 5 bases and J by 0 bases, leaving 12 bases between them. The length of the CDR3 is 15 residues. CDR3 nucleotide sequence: TGTGCCAGCAGTAAACAGGGATATAGCACAGATACGCAGTATTTT. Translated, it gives CASSKQGYSTDTQYF.

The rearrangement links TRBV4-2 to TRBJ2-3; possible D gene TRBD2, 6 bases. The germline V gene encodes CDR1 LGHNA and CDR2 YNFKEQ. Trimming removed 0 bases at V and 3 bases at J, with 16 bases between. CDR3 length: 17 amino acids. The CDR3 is CASSQDGTGGITDTQYF. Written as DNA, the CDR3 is TGTGCCAGCAGCCAAGATGGAACGGGCGGGATTACAGATACGCAGTATTTT.

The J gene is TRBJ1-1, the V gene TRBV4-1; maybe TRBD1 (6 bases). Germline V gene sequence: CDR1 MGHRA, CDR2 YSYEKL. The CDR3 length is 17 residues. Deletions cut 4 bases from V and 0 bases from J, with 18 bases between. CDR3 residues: CASSPPSTGSLNTEAFF. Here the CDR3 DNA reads TGCGCCAGCAGCCCCCCGTCGACAGGAAGTTTGAACACTGAAGCTTTCTTT.

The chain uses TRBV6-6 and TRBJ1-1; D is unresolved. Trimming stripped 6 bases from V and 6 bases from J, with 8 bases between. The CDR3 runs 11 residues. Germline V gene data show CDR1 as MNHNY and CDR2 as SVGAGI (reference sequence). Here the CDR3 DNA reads TGTGCCAGCAGCCTAAGGTCTGAAGCTTTCTTT. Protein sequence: CASSLRSEAFF.